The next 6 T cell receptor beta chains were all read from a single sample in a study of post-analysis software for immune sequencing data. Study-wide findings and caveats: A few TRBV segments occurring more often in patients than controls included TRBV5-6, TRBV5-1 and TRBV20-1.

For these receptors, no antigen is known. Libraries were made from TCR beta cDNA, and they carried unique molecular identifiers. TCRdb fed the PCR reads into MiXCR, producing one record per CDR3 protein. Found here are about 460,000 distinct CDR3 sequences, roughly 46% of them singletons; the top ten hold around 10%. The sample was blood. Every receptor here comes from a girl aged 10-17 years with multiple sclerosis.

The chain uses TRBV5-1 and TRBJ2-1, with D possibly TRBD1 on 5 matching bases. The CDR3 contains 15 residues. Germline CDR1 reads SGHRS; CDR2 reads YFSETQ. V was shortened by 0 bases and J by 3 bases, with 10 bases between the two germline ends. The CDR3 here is CASSLGRALYNEQFF. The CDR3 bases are TGCGCCAGCAGCTTGGGCAGGGCCCTCTACAATGAGCAGTTCTTC. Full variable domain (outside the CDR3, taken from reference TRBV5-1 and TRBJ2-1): KAGVTQTPRYLIKTRGQQVTLSCSPISGHRSVSWYQQTPGQGLQFLFEYFSETQRNKGNFPGRFSGRQFSNSRSEMNVSTLELGDSALYLCASSLGRALYNEQFFGPGTRLTVL.

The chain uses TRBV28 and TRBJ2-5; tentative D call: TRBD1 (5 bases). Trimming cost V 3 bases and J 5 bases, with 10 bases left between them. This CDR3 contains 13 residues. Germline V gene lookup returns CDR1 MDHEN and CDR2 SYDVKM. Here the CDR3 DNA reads TGTGCCAGCAGTTTGCCAGGGAAGGAGACCCAGTACTTC. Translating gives CASSLPGKETQYF.

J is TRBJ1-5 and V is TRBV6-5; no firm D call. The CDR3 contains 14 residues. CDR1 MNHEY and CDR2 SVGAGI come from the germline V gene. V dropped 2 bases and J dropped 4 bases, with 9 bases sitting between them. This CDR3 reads CASSYARENQPQHF. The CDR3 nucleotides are TGTGCCAGCAGTTACGCGCGGGAAAATCAGCCCCAGCATTTT.

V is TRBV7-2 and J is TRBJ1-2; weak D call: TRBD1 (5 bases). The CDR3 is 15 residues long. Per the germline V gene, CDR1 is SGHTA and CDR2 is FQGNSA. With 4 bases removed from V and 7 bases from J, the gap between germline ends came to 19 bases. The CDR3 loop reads CASSSPVSAGTGYTF. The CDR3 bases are TGTGCCAGCAGCTCCCCGGTTTCGGCAGGGACTGGCTACACCTTC.

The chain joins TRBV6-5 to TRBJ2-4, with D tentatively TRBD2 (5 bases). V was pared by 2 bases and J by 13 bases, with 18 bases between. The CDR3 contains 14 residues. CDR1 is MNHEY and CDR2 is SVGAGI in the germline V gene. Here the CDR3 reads CASSYPGGREEQYF. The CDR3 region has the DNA TGTGCCAGCAGTTACCCAGGAGGTCGTGAGGAGCAGTACTTC.

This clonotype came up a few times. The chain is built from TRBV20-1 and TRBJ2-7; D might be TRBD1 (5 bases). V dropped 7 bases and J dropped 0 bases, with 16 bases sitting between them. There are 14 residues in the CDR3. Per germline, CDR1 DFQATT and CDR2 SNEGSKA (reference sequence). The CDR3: CSVYPVDTSYEQYF. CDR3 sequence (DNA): TGCAGTGTTTACCCCGTGGACACCTCCTACGAGCAGTACTTC.